Following are 28 T cell receptor beta chains from one sample sequenced in a study of blood T cells in healthy people across ages. For the second PCR, which ran for roughly 6 to 11 cycles, a sample-barcoded 5' primer and a J-beta primer mix were used. TCRdb reanalysed the 5' RACE reads using MiXCR and keeps one entry per CDR3 protein. Among around 650,000 distinct CDR3 sequences, roughly two fifths were seen once, and the ten largest hold around 30%. Source material: blood. These receptors all stem from an elderly man in good health.

This clonotype was detected a few times. The chain uses TRBV14 and TRBJ2-3; 9 bases match TRBD2. Trimming took 6 bases from V and 2 from J; bases not matched to a gene: 15. The CDR3 consists of 18 residues. Germline V CDR1 and CDR2: SGHDN, FVKESK. CDR3 region: CASSSGTSSITVTDTQYF. CDR3 nucleotides: TGTGCCAGCAGTTCCGGGACTAGCTCCATAACCGTCACAGATACGCAGTATTTT.

The table lists this clonotype with a count of one. This chain uses TRBV6-2 or TRBV6-3 with TRBJ2-7; D remains ambiguous. CDR3 length equals 12 residues. The germline CDR1 and CDR2 sequences are MNHEY and SVGEGT. Trimming stripped 7 bases from V and 6 bases from J, with 13 bases between. This CDR3 is CASTRLGCEQYF. The CDR3 nucleotides read TGTGCCAGCACCCGTCTAGGCTGCGAGCAGTACTTC.

Here the CDR3 reads CSAKKFTGRAGTDTQYF. The CDR3 DNA is TGCAGTGCCAAAAAATTCACCGGGAGGGCCGGGACAGATACGCAGTATTTT. The chain recombines TRBV20-1 with TRBJ2-3, with 8 bases aligning to TRBD2. From germline, CDR1 is DFQATT and CDR2 SNEGSKA (reference sequence). With V trimmed by 6 bases and J by 3 bases, 17 bases remained unmatched. The length of the CDR3 is 17 residues.

In its sample, this clonotype was seen many times. This chain connects TRBV5-5 to TRBJ2-3, with TRBD2 as a possible D gene (5 bases). The CDR3 consists of 14 residues. Germline V lookup: CDR1 SGHKS, CDR2 YYEKEE (reference sequence). The ends were cut back, 4 bases at V and 3 bases at J, with 12 bases in the middle. The CDR3 is CASSLTLATDTQYF. The CDR3 nucleotides read TGTGCCAGCAGCCTTACGTTAGCGACAGATACGCAGTATTTT.

This clonotype was detected only a few times. This chain joins TRBV6-2 or TRBV6-3 and TRBJ2-1; D unclear. The CDR3 is made up of 13 amino acids. V was clipped by 4 bases and J by 10 bases, with 14 bases between them. Germline V CDR1 and CDR2: MNHEY, SVGEGT. The DNA of the CDR3 is TGTGCCAGCAGTTCCAATTCGCCTGGGGAGCAGTTCTTC. This encodes CASSSNSPGEQFF.

This clonotype has only a few counts. The rearrangement joins TRBV9 to TRBJ1-5; D is possibly TRBD1 (6 bases). The CDR3 consists of 15 residues. V lost 0 bases to trimming and J lost 2 bases, with 9 bases between them. Germline CDR1 reads SGDLS; CDR2 reads YYNGEE. CDR3 coding DNA: TGTGCCAGCAGCGTAGGTGGGGGCGGCAATCAGCCCCAGCATTTT. Translated, it gives CASSVGGGGNQPQHF. Looking up the rest from reference TRBV9 and TRBJ1-5 gives the full variable domain: DSGVTQTPKHLITATGQRVTLRCSPRSGDLSVYWYQQSLDQGLQFLIQYYNGEERAKGNILERFSAQQFPDLHSELNLSSLELGDSALYFCASSVGGGGNQPQHFGDGTRLSIL.

The chain combines TRBV7-2 with TRBJ2-5; 7 positions agree with TRBD1. The CDR3 contains 15 residues. V was pared by 4 bases and J by 4 bases, with 9 bases of the junction left unmatched. CDR1 SGHTA and CDR2 FQGNSA come from the germline V gene. Here the CDR3 reads CASSSEGTVPETQYF. Written as DNA, the CDR3 is TGTGCCAGCAGCTCCGAAGGGACAGTCCCAGAGACCCAGTACTTC.

The V and J genes are TRBV27 and TRBJ2-7; D remains ambiguous. The CDR3 covers 15 residues. The V end lost 6 bases, the J end lost 5 bases, and 20 bases lay between the germline ends. Germline assignment: CDR1 MNHEY and CDR2 SMNVEV (reference sequence). In DNA form, the CDR3 reads TGTGCCAGCAGATTAGGTACCGCAAGAGTGGACGAGCAGTACTTC. The encoded protein is CASRLGTARVDEQYF.

V and J are TRBV6-2 or TRBV6-3 and TRBJ1-2, with a possible D match to TRBD1 (6 bases). The CDR3 runs to 14 residues. Germline V gene lookup returns CDR1 MNHEY and CDR2 SVGEGT. Between the trimmed V and J ends, which lost 0 bases and 7 bases, there was a span of 12 bases. The CDR3 DNA sequence: TGTGCCAGCAGTTACTCGGGGGACACCGCTGGCTACACCTTC. It translates to CASSYSGDTAGYTF.

The sample holds one count of this clonotype. The rearrangement uses TRBV7-2 and TRBJ2-7; 8 bases are shared with TRBD1. With 4 bases clipped from V and 6 bases from J, the junction kept 11 bases outside the gene matches. CDR1 and CDR2 from the germline V gene are SGHTA and FQGNSA. The CDR3 runs to 15 residues. The CDR3 coding sequence is TGTGCCAGCAGCTCTCTGTCGCAGGGGGCTACCGAGCAGTACTTC. The encoded protein is CASSSLSQGATEQYF. Full variable domain (remainder filled in from reference TRBV7-2 and TRBJ2-7): GAGVSQSPSNKVTEKGKDVELRCDPISGHTALYWYRQSLGQGLEFLIYFQGNSAPDKSGLPSDRFSAERTGGSVSTLTIQRTQQEDSAVYLCASSSLSQGATEQYFGPGTRLTVT.

The chain is built from TRBV29-1 and TRBJ2-5; D unclear. Germline CDR1 reads SQVTM; CDR2 reads ANQGSEA. Trimming stripped 7 bases from V and 1 base from J, with 16 bases between. The CDR3 runs to 14 residues. The CDR3 nucleotides read TGCAGCGCCGATAGGGTCGTCAGCCAAGAGACCCAGTACTTC. It codes for CSADRVVSQETQYF. Based on the CDR3 plus reference TRBV29-1 and TRBJ2-5, the full variable domain is SAVISQKPSRDICQRGTSLTIQCQVDSQVTMMFWYRQQPGQSLTLIATANQGSEATYESGFVIDKFPISRPNLTFSTLTVSNMSPEDSSIYLCSADRVVSQETQYFGPGTRLLVL.

This clonotype has a count of ten or more. The gene calls are TRBV24-1 and TRBJ2-5; 13 positions match TRBD2. CDR3 length: 16 residues. V dropped 3 bases and J dropped 3; count of bases not matched to a gene: 3. Germline CDR1 is KGHDR and CDR2 is SFDVKD. CDR3 protein: CATSDGGLAGKETQYF. CDR3 bases: TGTGCCACCAGTGATGGGGGACTAGCGGGGAAAGAGACCCAGTACTTC.

As for this clonotype: This may be a read error: a much more frequent sequence differs by one nucleotide. The CDR3 here is CSARGRGSSPPHF. The DNA for the CDR3 is TGCAGTGCTAGAGGCAGGGGGAGTTCACCCCCCCACTTT. The chain employs TRBV20-1 and TRBJ1-6; 7 nucleotides align to TRBD1. This CDR3 has 13 residues. Looked up from germline, CDR1 is DFQATT and CDR2 is SNEGSKA (reference sequence).

The rearrangement uses TRBV6-2 or TRBV6-3 and TRBJ1-6; perhaps TRBD1 as D (6 bases). The CDR3 extends over 16 amino acids. Between the trimmed V and J ends, which lost 6 bases and 7 bases, there was a span of 19 bases. The germline V gene has CDR1 MNHEY and CDR2 SVGEGT. In nucleotides, the CDR3 is TGTGCCAGCAGCCAATTATCAGGGGACGGCAATTCACCCCTCCACTTT. Encoded protein: CASSQLSGDGNSPLHF.

The V gene is TRBV7-3, the J gene TRBJ2-2, with 12 bases that match TRBD2. The trim removed 4 bases at V and 5 bases at J, leaving 5 bases unmatched. This CDR3 is 16 amino acids long. The germline gives CDR1 SGHTA, CDR2 FQGTGA. CDR3 sequence reads: CASSSQTSGSTGELFF. As DNA, the CDR3 is TGTGCCAGCAGCTCTCAGACTAGCGGGAGTACCGGGGAGCTGTTTTTT.

This chain joins TRBV7-2 and TRBJ2-4, with 15 nucleotides matching TRBD2. The V and J ends lost 3 bases and 13 bases, in that order; junction bases with no gene match: 16. CDR3 size: 18 residues. The germline CDR1 and CDR2 sequences are SGHTA and FQGNSA. The CDR3 protein is CASSFRQSGLAGGYKQYF. The DNA of the CDR3 is TGTGCCAGCAGCTTTCGACAGTCCGGACTAGCGGGAGGGTATAAGCAGTACTTC.

This clonotype was seen a few times. The chain carries TRBV10-1 and TRBJ2-7; a weak D match, TRBD1 (5 bases). With 0 bases removed from V and 2 bases from J, the gap between germline ends came to 8 bases. This CDR3 has 14 amino acids. Germline CDR1 reads WNHNN; CDR2 reads SYGVQD (reference sequence). The CDR3 sequence: CASSESTVPYEQYF. Written as DNA, the CDR3 is TGCGCCAGCAGTGAGTCGACAGTACCCTACGAGCAGTACTTC.

The chain combines TRBV24-1 with TRBJ2-1; D unresolved. Germline values: CDR1 KGHDR, CDR2 SFDVKD. The CDR3 has 11 amino acids. V was pared by 5 bases and J by 9 bases, with 7 bases between. The CDR3 spells CATSGLSEQFF. The CDR3 DNA is TGTGCCACCAGTGGCTTGAGTGAGCAGTTCTTC.

This chain uses TRBV6-1 with TRBJ2-7; tentatively, D is TRBD2 (5 bases). The V end lost 6 bases, the J end lost 0 bases, and 18 bases lay between the germline ends. CDR1 MNHNS and CDR2 SASEGT come from the germline V gene. The CDR3 length is 16 residues. This CDR3 is CASRDPSERGSYEQYF. CDR3 DNA: TGTGCCAGCAGGGACCCCTCCGAACGGGGCTCCTACGAGCAGTACTTC.

This clonotype was found a few times. This chain joins TRBV7-2 and TRBJ1-4; D gene uncertain. The CDR3 runs 14 residues. Germline V CDR1 and CDR2: SGHTA, FQGNSA. V lost 0 bases to trimming and J lost 4 bases, with 6 bases between them. The CDR3 loop is CASSLAGNNEKLFF. CDR3 DNA: TGTGCCAGCAGCTTAGCGGGCAATAATGAAAAACTGTTTTTT.

The J gene is TRBJ2-4, the V gene TRBV18, with a weak D call TRBD2 (5 bases). Germline CDR1 KGHSH, CDR2 LQKENI. Trimming shortened V by 5 bases and J by 6 bases, and 14 bases separated the two germline ends. This CDR3 contains 14 residues. CDR3 nucleotides: TGTGCCAGCTCAGGGCCAGCGGAACCAAACATTCAGTACTTC. It is translated as CASSGPAEPNIQYF.

The rearrangement links TRBV25-1 to TRBJ1-2; 10 bases are shared with TRBD1. J was trimmed by 8 bases and V by 5 bases; bases with no gene match: 8. Per germline, CDR1 MGHDK and CDR2 SYGVNS. There are 14 residues in the CDR3. The CDR3 DNA follows: TGTGCCAGCAGTCAAACGGGACAGGGGTACGGCTACACCTTC. Protein product: CASSQTGQGYGYTF.

This sequence joins TRBV7-2 and TRBJ1-6; D perhaps matches TRBD1 (5 bases). Germline lookup yields CDR1 SGHTA and CDR2 FQGNSA. V shed 1 base and J shed 7 bases, with 11 bases lying between them. This CDR3 spans 15 amino acids. The DNA for the CDR3 is TGTGCCAGCAGCTTAGGTGGGGGAGGGAATTCACCCCTCCACTTT. Translation gives CASSLGGGGNSPLHF.

CDR3 in amino acids: CASSSASRDRTNYGYTF. The DNA of the CDR3 is TGTGCCAGCAGCTCAGCGTCCCGGGACAGAACCAACTATGGCTACACCTTC. V and J are TRBV5-6 and TRBJ1-2, with 7 bases fitting TRBD1. The CDR3 extends over 17 amino acids. In germline, CDR1 is SGHDT, CDR2 YYEEEE. Losses at the gene ends were 3 bases for V and 2 bases for J; bases not matched to a gene: 13.

The V gene is TRBV20-1, the J gene TRBJ1-2; 7 bases map to TRBD1. V shed 5 bases, J shed 8 bases, and the junction held 5 bases outside the gene matches. CDR1 is DFQATT, CDR2 SNEGSKA, per germline (reference sequence). The CDR3 consists of 11 residues. The CDR3, as DNA: TGCAGTGCTGGAACAGGGGTCGGCTACACCTTC. Residues: CSAGTGVGYTF.

The rearrangement joins TRBV7-2 to TRBJ2-5; 8 nucleotides align to TRBD1. The trim removed 7 bases at V and 5 bases at J, leaving 6 bases unmatched. In germline, CDR1 is SGHTA, CDR2 FQGNSA. This CDR3 is 13 amino acids long. The CDR3 DNA sequence: TGTGCCAGCAACGACAGGGGTGGGGAGACCCAGTACTTC. This sequence encodes CASNDRGGETQYF.

This clonotype occurred a few times. This chain uses TRBV3-1 with TRBJ2-7; D is unresolved. The better agreement between TRBJ2-5 and the DNA end casts doubt on the J call. The CDR3 runs to 11 residues. Per the germline V gene, CDR1 is LGHDT and CDR2 is YNNKEL (reference sequence). CDR3 sequence reads: CASSQTETQYF. In DNA form, the CDR3 reads TGTGCCAGCAGCCAAACCGAGACCCAGTACTTC.

This clonotype was detected a few times. V is TRBV18 and J is TRBJ2-4, with TRBD1 matching 7 bases. V lost 3 bases and J lost 15; bases outside the gene matches: 11. The CDR3 runs 13 residues. Germline CDR1 reads KGHSH; CDR2 reads LQKENI. CDR3 sequence (DNA): TGTGCCAGCTCACCCGGACAGGATCTGAGCGCGTACTTC. It codes for CASSPGQDLSAYF.